These 22 T cell receptor beta chains originate from one sample sequenced in a study of T cells after yellow fever vaccination. TCRdb independently ran MiXCR on the 5' RACE reads; one entry per CDR3 protein. The sample yields about 140,000 distinct CDR3 sequences, 7% to 9% seen once. This material consisted of CD4+ T cells sorted from PBMCs, taken 5 days after the yellow fever booster vaccination. The receptor set was obtained from a man aged 25-40 years who received the YFV17D yellow fever vaccine.

This clonotype was detected ten times or more. This chain links TRBV7-2 with TRBJ2-3; 9 bases line up with TRBD2. The ends lost 4 bases at V and 1 base at J; junction bases unmatched: 3. The CDR3 length is 15 residues. The germline CDR1 and CDR2 sequences are SGHTA and FQGNSA. The CDR3 nucleotides read TGTGCCAGCAGCTGGATAGCGGGAGGCACAGATACGCAGTATTTT. This translates into CASSWIAGGTDTQYF.

This clonotype was seen repeatedly, ten times or more. The chain combines TRBV20-1 with TRBJ2-1, with D unresolved. Trimming pared 1 base from V and 6 bases from J, leaving 7 bases between. Germline CDR1 and CDR2: DFQATT and SNEGSKA (reference sequence). There are 12 residues in the CDR3. CDR3 loop: CSARGPGNEQFF. CDR3 bases: TGCAGTGCTAGAGGCCCCGGCAATGAGCAGTTCTTC.

A few counts support this clonotype. The rearrangement uses TRBV20-1 and TRBJ2-3, with TRBD1 identical over 8 bases. V dropped 3 bases and J dropped 2; count of bases not matched to a gene: 4. Germline CDR1 is DFQATT and CDR2 is SNEGSKA (reference sequence). CDR3 length: 14 amino acids. The CDR3 protein is CSARGQDYTDTQYF. CDR3 sequence (DNA): TGCAGTGCTAGGGGACAGGACTACACAGATACGCAGTATTTT.

This clonotype occurred many times. The V gene is TRBV10-3, the J gene TRBJ2-7; D may be TRBD2 (5 bases). The germline V and J ends were trimmed by 0 bases and 5 bases, with 11 bases remaining between them. Germline V gene data show CDR1 as ENHRY and CDR2 as SYGVKD. The length of the CDR3 is 14 residues. CDR3 DNA: TGTGCCATCAGTGAGTCCCCGGGGAGCGACGAGCAGTACTTC. The encoded protein is CAISESPGSDEQYF.

This clonotype was observed at least ten times. The V gene is TRBV20-1, the J gene TRBJ2-1; TRBD2 aligns across 12 bases. After removal of 0 bases from V and 5 bases from J, the junction contained 8 bases not matched to a gene. CDR1 is DFQATT and CDR2 is SNEGSKA in the germline V gene (reference sequence). The CDR3 loop spans 17 amino acids. The CDR3, as DNA: TGCAGTGCTAGAGATAGTTCTAGCGGGAGGGGTAACAATGAGCAGTTCTTC. Its translation is CSARDSSSGRGNNEQFF.

This clonotype has ten or more counts. The rearrangement links TRBV5-4 to TRBJ2-1; D is possibly TRBD2 (6 bases). This CDR3 has 13 amino acids. V was clipped by 0 bases and J by 8 bases, with 9 bases between them. The germline V gene encodes CDR1 SGHNT and CDR2 YYREEE (reference sequence). The CDR3 loop reads CASSLAGGYEQFF. In DNA form, the CDR3 reads TGTGCCAGCAGCTTGGCCGGGGGTTATGAGCAGTTCTTC.

This clonotype was recorded many times. This chain connects TRBV27 to TRBJ2-7; weak D call: TRBD2 (6 bases). Between the trimmed V and J ends, which lost 3 bases and 4 bases, there was a span of 10 bases. CDR3 length equals 13 residues. Germline V gene lookup returns CDR1 MNHEY and CDR2 SMNVEV (reference sequence). CDR3 DNA sequence: TGTGCCAGCAGTTTCGGACGGGAGTACGAGCAGTACTTC. This translates into CASSFGREYEQYF.

Ten or more counts support this clonotype. This chain connects TRBV7-8 to TRBJ2-7, with D maybe TRBD1 (5 bases). Germline-derived CDR1 and CDR2 are SGHVS and FQNEAQ. The ends were cut back, 4 bases at V and 2 bases at J, with 9 bases in the middle. The CDR3 has 13 amino acids. DNA of the CDR3: TGTGCCAGCAGCTCGCCGGACACCTACGAGCAGTACTTC. As protein: CASSSPDTYEQYF.

Many counts were recorded for this clonotype. This chain joins TRBV10-3 and TRBJ2-3; 7 bases line up with TRBD1. Germline-derived CDR1 and CDR2 are ENHRY and SYGVKD. V lost 6 bases, J lost 2 bases, and 5 bases stayed unmatched. This CDR3 has 14 amino acids. The CDR3 loop reads CAIRSGTVTDTQYF. The CDR3 nucleotides read TGTGCCATCAGGTCCGGGACAGTCACAGATACGCAGTATTTT.

In its sample, this clonotype was seen many times. V and J are TRBV6-2 or TRBV6-3 and TRBJ2-7; 9 nucleotides align to TRBD1. Germline assignment: CDR1 MNHEY and CDR2 SVGEGT. V was clipped by 1 base and J by 4 bases; unmatched bases: 5. There are 15 residues in the CDR3. CDR3 DNA: TGTGCCAGCAGTTACTACGGACAGGGGAGGTACGAGCAGTACTTC. Its translation is CASSYYGQGRYEQYF.

The rearrangement uses TRBV19 and TRBJ1-2, with TRBD1 matching 8 bases. Germline V gene sequence: CDR1 LNHDA, CDR2 SQIVND (reference sequence). CDR3 length: 13 residues. The V and J ends lost 3 bases and 8 bases, in that order; junction bases with no gene match: 5. CDR3 in DNA: TGTGCCAGTAGTATCTCGACAGGGGAAGGCTACACCTTC. It codes for CASSISTGEGYTF.

Many counts were recorded for this clonotype. The genes are TRBV6-1 and TRBJ2-3, with D possibly matching TRBD1 (6 bases). V was trimmed by 7 bases and J by 4 bases, leaving 15 bases between them. The CDR3 runs to 14 residues. CDR1 is MNHNS, CDR2 SASEGT, per germline. CDR3 in amino acids: CASNRGGFADTQYF. CDR3 nucleotide sequence: TGTGCCAGCAATAGAGGGGGATTCGCAGATACGCAGTATTTT.

The chain employs TRBV7-8 and TRBJ1-1; 7 nucleotides agree with TRBD1. J was trimmed by 0 bases and V by 4 bases; bases with no gene match: 5. The CDR3 sequence is 15 residues long. Germline CDR1 reads SGHVS; CDR2 reads FQNEAQ. The CDR3 reads CASSSTGTVNTEAFF. CDR3 bases: TGTGCCAGCAGCTCAACCGGGACAGTGAACACTGAAGCTTTCTTT. Looking up the rest from reference TRBV7-8 and TRBJ1-1 gives the full variable domain: GAGVSQSPRYKVAKRGQDVALRCDPISGHVSLFWYQQALGQGPEFLTYFQNEAQLDKSGLPSDRFFAERPEGSVSTLKIQRTQQEDSAVYLCASSSTGTVNTEAFFGQGTRLTVV.

On this clonotype itself: A read error is possible here, since a much larger clone lies one base away. The chain recombines TRBV18 with TRBJ2-1; D remains ambiguous. Deletions cut 3 bases from V and 1 base from J, with 10 bases between. Per the germline V gene, CDR1 is KGHSH and CDR2 is LQKENI. The CDR3 has 15 amino acids. The CDR3 coding sequence is TGTGCCAGCTCACCGTCGGAGAGATCCTACAATGAGCAGTTCTTC. Its protein product is CASSPSERSYNEQFF. Full variable domain (rest looked up from reference TRBV18 and TRBJ2-1): NAGVMQNPRHLVRRRGQEARLRCSPMKGHSHVYWYRQLPEEGLKFMVYLQKENIIDESGMPKERFSAEFPKEGPSILRIQQVVRGDSAAYFCASSPSERSYNEQFFGPGTRLTVL.

This clonotype has a count of ten or more. The CDR3 is CASSVRRDEQYF. CDR3 bases: TGTGCCAGCAGCGTCCGGAGGGACGAGCAGTACTTC. The V and J genes are TRBV12-3 or TRBV12-4 and TRBJ2-7, with D possibly being TRBD2 (6 bases). This CDR3 contains 12 residues. V was trimmed by 6 bases and J by 5 bases, leaving 11 bases between them.

This clonotype occurred many times. The genes are TRBV15 and TRBJ2-2; D remains ambiguous. Per the germline V gene, CDR1 is LNHNV and CDR2 is YYDKDF (reference sequence). The ends were cut back, 0 bases at V and 0 bases at J, with 11 bases in the middle. The CDR3 runs 17 residues. CDR3 residues: CATSRDSYPANTGELFF. The CDR3 DNA is TGTGCCACCAGCAGAGATAGCTACCCGGCGAACACCGGGGAGCTGTTTTTT.

In its sample, this clonotype was seen many times. The V and J genes are TRBV19 and TRBJ2-7, with TRBD2 identical over 7 bases. This CDR3 comprises 15 residues. After removal of 3 bases from V and 0 bases from J, the junction contained 5 bases not matched to a gene. Per germline, CDR1 LNHDA and CDR2 SQIVND (reference sequence). The CDR3 coding sequence is TGTGCCAGTAGTATCCCTGGCGGGAGCTCCTACGAGCAGTACTTC. It translates to CASSIPGGSSYEQYF. The whole variable domain, remainder taken from reference TRBV19 and TRBJ2-7, is DGGITQSPKYLFRKEGQNVTLSCEQNLNHDAMYWYRQDPGQGLRLIYYSQIVNDFQKGDIAEGYSVSREKKESFPLTVTSAQKNPTAFYLCASSIPGGSSYEQYFGPGTRLTVT.

This clonotype was recorded at least ten times. The CDR3 coding sequence is TGCAGTGCTAGAGCCGGTCCGGGATACAGCTACGAGCAGTACTTC. Protein product: CSARAGPGYSYEQYF. This rearrangement joins TRBV20-1 to TRBJ2-7; tentative D call: TRBD2 (5 bases). The CDR3 is 15 amino acids. V was pared by 1 base and J by 3 bases, with 16 bases between. Germline loops: CDR1 DFQATT, CDR2 SNEGSKA (reference sequence).

This clonotype was seen ten or more times. This chain's CDR3 is CASSRGTSGINEQFF. CDR3 coding DNA: TGTGCCAGCAGCCGAGGGACTAGCGGGATCAATGAGCAGTTCTTC. The chain recombines TRBV2 with TRBJ2-1; TRBD2 aligns across 13 bases. CDR3 length: 15 residues. Germline lookup yields CDR1 SNHLY and CDR2 FYNNEI. The trim removed 6 bases at V and 6 bases at J, leaving 5 bases unmatched. The variable domain in full, with the rest retrieved from reference TRBV2 and TRBJ2-1, is EPEVTQTPSHQVTQMGQEVILRCVPISNHLYFYWYRQILGQKVEFLVSFYNNEISEKSEIFDDQFSVERPDGSNFTLKIRSTKLEDSAMYFCASSRGTSGINEQFFGPGTRLTVL.

This clonotype has at least ten counts. The chain recombines TRBV5-6 with TRBJ2-5; D possibly corresponds to TRBD1 (5 bases). Trimming took 3 bases from V and 2 from J, leaving 8 bases between them. The CDR3 totals 13 residues. Looked up from germline, CDR1 is SGHDT and CDR2 is YYEEEE. CDR3 bases: TGTGCCAGCAGCTGGGGCGCGCAAGAGACCCAGTACTTC. This gives the protein CASSWGAQETQYF.

In its sample, this clonotype was seen many times. The chain couples TRBV7-2 to TRBJ2-7, with D unresolved. Germline V lookup: CDR1 SGHTA, CDR2 FQGNSA. The CDR3 runs 14 residues. Trimming left V 5 bases short and J 2 bases short, with 13 bases between. CDR3 in DNA: TGTGCCAGCAGCCTCGGCCTTCAGACCTACGAGCAGTACTTC. Its protein is CASSLGLQTYEQYF.

This clonotype has a count of ten or more. V gene TRBV10-3 combines with J gene TRBJ2-1; D tentatively fits TRBD1 or TRBD2 (5 bases each). This CDR3 comprises 15 residues. The germline CDR1 and CDR2 sequences are ENHRY and SYGVKD. V lost 8 bases and J 3 bases, leaving 17 bases between the germline ends. The CDR3 loop reads CAISSGPTDYNEQFF. The DNA of the CDR3 is TGTGCCATCTCATCGGGACCGACGGACTACAATGAGCAGTTCTTC.